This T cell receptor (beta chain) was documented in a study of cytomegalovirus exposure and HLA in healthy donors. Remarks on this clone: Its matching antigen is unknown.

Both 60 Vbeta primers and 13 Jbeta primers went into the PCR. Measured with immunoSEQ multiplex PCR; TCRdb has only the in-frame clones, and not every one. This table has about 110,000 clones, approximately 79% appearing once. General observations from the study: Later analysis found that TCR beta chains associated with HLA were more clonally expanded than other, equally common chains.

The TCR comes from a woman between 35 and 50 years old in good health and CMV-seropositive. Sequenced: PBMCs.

Here the CDR3 reads CASSLGTTNEKLFF. In DNA form, the CDR3 reads TGTGCCAGCAGCCTGGGCACAACTAATGAAAAACTGTTTTTT. The V and J genes are TRBV9 and TRBJ1-4; no reliable D call. V was clipped by 4 bases and J by 0 bases, with 7 bases between them. Germline CDR1 and CDR2: SGDLS and YYNGEE. CDR3 size: 14 residues.